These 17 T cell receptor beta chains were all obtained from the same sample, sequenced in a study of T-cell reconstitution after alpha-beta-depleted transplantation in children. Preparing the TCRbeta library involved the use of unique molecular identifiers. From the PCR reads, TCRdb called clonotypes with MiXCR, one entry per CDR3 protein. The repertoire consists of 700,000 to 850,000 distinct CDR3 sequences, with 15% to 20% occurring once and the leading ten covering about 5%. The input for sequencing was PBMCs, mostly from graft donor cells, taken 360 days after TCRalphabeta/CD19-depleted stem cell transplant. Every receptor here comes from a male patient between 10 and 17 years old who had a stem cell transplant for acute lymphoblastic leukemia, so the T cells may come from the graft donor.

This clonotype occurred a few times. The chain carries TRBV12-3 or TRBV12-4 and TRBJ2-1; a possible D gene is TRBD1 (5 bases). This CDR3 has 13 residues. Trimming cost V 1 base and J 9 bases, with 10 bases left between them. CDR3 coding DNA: TGTGCCAGCAGTTTAGAGCAGGGTAGTGAGCAGTTCTTC. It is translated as CASSLEQGSEQFF.

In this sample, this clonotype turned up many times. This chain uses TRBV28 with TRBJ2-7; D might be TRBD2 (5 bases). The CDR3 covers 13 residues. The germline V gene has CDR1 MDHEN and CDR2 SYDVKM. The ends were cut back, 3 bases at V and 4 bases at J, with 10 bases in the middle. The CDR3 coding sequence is TGTGCCAGCAGTTTGGAGGTTATTTACGAGCAGTACTTC. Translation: CASSLEVIYEQYF.

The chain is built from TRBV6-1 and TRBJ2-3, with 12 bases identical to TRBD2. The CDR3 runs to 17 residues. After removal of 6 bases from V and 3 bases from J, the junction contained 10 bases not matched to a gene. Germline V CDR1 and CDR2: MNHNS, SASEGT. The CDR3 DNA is TGTGCCAGCAGCTCCAGTGGACTAGCGGGATATACAGATACGCAGTATTTT. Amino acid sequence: CASSSSGLAGYTDTQYF.

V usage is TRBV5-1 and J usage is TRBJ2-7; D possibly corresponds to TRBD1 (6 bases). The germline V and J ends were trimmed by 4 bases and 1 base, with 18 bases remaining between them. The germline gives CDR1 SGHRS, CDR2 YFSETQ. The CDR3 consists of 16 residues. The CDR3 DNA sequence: TGCGCCAGCAGCCAGAACAGGGCTCCCTCATCCTACGAGCAGTACTTC. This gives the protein CASSQNRAPSSYEQYF.

The DNA of the CDR3 is TGTGCCAGCAGTCCACAGCTTATGAACACTGAAGCTTTCTTT. It yields the protein CASSPQLMNTEAFF. The chain joins TRBV11-2 to TRBJ1-1; D is unresolved. Germline V gene data show CDR1 as SGHAT and CDR2 as FQNNGV. Trimming shortened V by 6 bases and J by 0 bases, and 11 bases separated the two germline ends. The CDR3 runs to 14 residues.

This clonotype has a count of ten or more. The CDR3 coding sequence is TGTGCCAGCAGCTTACAGGGATATAGCGGGAATGAGCAGTTCTTC. It yields the protein CASSLQGYSGNEQFF. The chain couples TRBV7-6 to TRBJ2-1; 7 bases are a match to TRBD2. This CDR3 contains 15 residues. The germline V gene encodes CDR1 SGHVS and CDR2 FNYEAQ. The ends lost 2 bases at V and 7 bases at J; junction bases unmatched: 8.

DNA of the CDR3: TGCGCCAGCAGCGCCACGACAGGTGCGGAGACCCAGTACTTC. Its protein is CASSATTGAETQYF. J is TRBJ2-5 and V is TRBV5-1; the D gene is possibly TRBD1 (6 bases). The CDR3 spans 14 residues. Germline CDR1 and CDR2: SGHRS and YFSETQ. Trimming cost V 4 bases and J 5 bases, with 15 bases left between them.

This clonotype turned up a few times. The CDR3 reads CASSELYKSGEQFF. DNA of the CDR3: TGTGCCAGCAGTGAATTATATAAGAGTGGTGAGCAGTTCTTC. The V gene is TRBV25-1, the J gene TRBJ2-1; D is undetermined. CDR1 and CDR2 from the germline V gene are MGHDK and SYGVNS. The CDR3 length is 14 residues. V gave up 1 base and J gave up 9 bases, with 13 bases separating them.

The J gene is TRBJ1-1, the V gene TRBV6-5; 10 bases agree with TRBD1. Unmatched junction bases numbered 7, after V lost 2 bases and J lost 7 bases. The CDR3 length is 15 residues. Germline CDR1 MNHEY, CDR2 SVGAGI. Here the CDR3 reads CASSYLRQGAIEAFF. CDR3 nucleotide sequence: TGTGCCAGCAGTTACCTTAGACAGGGGGCCATTGAAGCTTTCTTT.

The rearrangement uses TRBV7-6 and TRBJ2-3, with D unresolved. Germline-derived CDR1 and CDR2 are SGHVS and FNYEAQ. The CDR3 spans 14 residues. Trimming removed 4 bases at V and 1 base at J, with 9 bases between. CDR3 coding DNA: TGTGCCAGCAGCTCCCCAGTGGGCACAGATACGCAGTATTTT. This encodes CASSSPVGTDTQYF. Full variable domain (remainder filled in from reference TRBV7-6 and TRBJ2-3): GAGVSQSPRYKVTKRGQDVALRCDPISGHVSLYWYRQALGQGPEFLTYFNYEAQQDKSGLPNDRFSAERPEGSISTLTIQRTEQRDSAMYRCASSSPVGTDTQYFGPGTRLTVL.

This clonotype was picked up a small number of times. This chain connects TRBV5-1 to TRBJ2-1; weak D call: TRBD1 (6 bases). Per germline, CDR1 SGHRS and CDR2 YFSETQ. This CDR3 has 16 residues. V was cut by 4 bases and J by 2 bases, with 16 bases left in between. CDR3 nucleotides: TGCGCCAGCAGCGGGGGTCCAGGGGTACCCTACAATGAGCAGTTCTTC. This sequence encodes CASSGGPGVPYNEQFF.

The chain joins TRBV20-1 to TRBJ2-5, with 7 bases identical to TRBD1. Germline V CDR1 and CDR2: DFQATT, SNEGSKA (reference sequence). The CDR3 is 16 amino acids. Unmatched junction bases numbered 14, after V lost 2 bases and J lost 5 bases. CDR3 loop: CSARPHLDRAKETQYF. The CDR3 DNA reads TGCAGTGCTAGACCCCATCTTGACAGGGCGAAGGAGACCCAGTACTTC.

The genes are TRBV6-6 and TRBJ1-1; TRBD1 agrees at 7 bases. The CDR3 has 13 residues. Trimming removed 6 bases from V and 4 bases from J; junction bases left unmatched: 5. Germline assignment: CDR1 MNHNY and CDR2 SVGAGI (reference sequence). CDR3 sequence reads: CASRYDRVTEAFF. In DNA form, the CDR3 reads TGTGCCAGCAGATATGACAGGGTCACTGAAGCTTTCTTT.

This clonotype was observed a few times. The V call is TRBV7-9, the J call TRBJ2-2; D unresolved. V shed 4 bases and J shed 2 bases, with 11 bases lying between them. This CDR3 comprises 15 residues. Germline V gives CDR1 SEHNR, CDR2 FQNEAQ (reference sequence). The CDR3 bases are TGTGCCAGCAGCTACGGATCGAAAAACACCGGGGAGCTGTTTTTT. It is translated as CASSYGSKNTGELFF.

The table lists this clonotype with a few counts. The CDR3 nucleotides are TGTGCCAGCACCCCTATAGGCACAGGGCAAGATACGCAGTATTTT. This translates into CASTPIGTGQDTQYF. The rearrangement uses TRBV27 and TRBJ2-3; possibly TRBD1 for D (6 bases). Germline lookup yields CDR1 MNHEY and CDR2 SMNVEV (reference sequence). The V end was cut by 7 bases, the J end by 5 bases, with 19 bases between. The CDR3 has 15 residues.

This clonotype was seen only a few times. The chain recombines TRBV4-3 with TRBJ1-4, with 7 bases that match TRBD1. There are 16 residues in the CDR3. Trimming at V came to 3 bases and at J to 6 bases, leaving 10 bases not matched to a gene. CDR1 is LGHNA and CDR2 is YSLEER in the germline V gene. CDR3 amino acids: CASSHHPRGTDEKLFF. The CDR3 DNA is TGCGCCAGCAGCCATCACCCCAGGGGGACGGATGAAAAACTGTTTTTT.

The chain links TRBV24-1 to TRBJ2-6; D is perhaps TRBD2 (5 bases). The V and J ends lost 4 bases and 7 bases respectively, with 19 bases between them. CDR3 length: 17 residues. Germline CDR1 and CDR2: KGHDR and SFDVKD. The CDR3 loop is CATSDLRGIARANVLTF. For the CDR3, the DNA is TGTGCCACCAGTGACCTGCGAGGGATCGCCCGCGCCAACGTCCTGACTTTC.